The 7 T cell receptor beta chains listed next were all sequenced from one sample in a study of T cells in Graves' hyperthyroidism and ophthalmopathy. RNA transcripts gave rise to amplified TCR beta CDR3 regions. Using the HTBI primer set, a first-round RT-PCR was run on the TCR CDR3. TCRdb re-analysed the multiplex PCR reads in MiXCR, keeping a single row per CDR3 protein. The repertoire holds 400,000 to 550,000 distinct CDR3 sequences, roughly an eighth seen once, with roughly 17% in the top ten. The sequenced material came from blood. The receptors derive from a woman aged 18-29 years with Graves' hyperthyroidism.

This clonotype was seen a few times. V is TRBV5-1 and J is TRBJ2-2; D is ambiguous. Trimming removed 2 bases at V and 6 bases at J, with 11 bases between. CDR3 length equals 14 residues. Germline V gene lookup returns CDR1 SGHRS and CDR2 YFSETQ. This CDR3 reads CASSFQWLPGELFF. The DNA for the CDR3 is TGCGCCAGCAGCTTCCAGTGGCTTCCCGGGGAGCTGTTTTTT.

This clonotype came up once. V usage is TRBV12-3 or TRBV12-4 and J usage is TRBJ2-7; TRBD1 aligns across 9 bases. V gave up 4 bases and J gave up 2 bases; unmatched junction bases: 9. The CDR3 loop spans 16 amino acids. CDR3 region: CASSSPRDRAPYEQYF. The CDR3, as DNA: TGTGCCAGCAGTTCCCCGAGGGACAGGGCCCCCTACGAGCAGTACTTC.

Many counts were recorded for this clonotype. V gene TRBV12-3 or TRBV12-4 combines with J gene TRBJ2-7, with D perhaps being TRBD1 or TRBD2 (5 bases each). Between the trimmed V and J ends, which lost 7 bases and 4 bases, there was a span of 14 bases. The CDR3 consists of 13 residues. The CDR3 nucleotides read TGTGCCAGCAATTCCGGGACCCCGTACGAGCAGTACTTC. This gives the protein CASNSGTPYEQYF.

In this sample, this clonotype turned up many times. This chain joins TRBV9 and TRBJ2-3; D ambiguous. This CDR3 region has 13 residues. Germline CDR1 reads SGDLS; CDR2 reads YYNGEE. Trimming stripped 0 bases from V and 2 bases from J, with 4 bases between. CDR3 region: CASSVVTTDTQYF. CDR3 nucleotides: TGTGCCAGCAGCGTAGTTACCACAGATACGCAGTATTTT.

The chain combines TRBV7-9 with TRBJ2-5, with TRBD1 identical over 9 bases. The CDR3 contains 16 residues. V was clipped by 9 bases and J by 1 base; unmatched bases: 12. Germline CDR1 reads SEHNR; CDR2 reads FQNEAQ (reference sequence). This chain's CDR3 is CASNLGQGYFQETQYF. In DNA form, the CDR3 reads TGTGCCAGTAACTTGGGACAGGGATACTTCCAAGAGACCCAGTACTTC.

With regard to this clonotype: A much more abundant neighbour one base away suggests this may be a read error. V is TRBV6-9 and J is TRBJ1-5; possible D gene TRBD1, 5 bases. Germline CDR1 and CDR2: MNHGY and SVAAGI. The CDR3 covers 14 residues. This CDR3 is CVSSYGGGAQPQHF. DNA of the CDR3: TGTGTCAGCAGTTATGGCGGGGGTGCCCAGCCCCAGCATTTT.

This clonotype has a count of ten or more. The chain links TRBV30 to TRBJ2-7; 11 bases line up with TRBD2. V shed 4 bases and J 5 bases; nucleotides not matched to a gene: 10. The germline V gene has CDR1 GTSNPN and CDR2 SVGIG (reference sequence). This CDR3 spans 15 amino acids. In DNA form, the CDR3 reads TGTGCCTGGAACATGGGTAGCGGGAGGGCGGACGAGCAGTACTTC. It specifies CAWNMGSGRADEQYF.